This entry lists 15 T cell receptor beta chains sequenced from one sample in a study of T cells after yellow fever vaccination. TCRdb used MiXCR to reprocess the 5' RACE reads, holding one entry per CDR3 protein. The sample lists some 670,000 distinct CDR3 sequences, approximately 13% occurring once. The material sequenced was PBMCs, taken on the day of the yellow fever booster vaccination. These receptors were collected from a man aged 25-45 years who received the YFV17D yellow fever vaccine.

The rearrangement uses TRBV12-3 or TRBV12-4 and TRBJ2-1, with D possibly being TRBD1 (5 bases). Trimming removed 3 bases at V and 4 bases at J, with 13 bases between. This CDR3 is built from 15 residues. CDR3 coding DNA: TGTGCCAGCAGTTTCATCCAGGGCCCATACAATGAGCAGTTCTTC. This encodes CASSFIQGPYNEQFF.

The chain has TRBV9 and TRBJ2-1; D uncertain. CDR3 size: 16 residues. Germline values: CDR1 SGDLS, CDR2 YYNGEE. The ends were cut back, 0 bases at V and 0 bases at J, with 10 bases in the middle. The CDR3 loop is CASSVEDGVSYNEQFF. CDR3 nucleotides: TGTGCCAGCAGCGTAGAGGACGGCGTCTCCTACAATGAGCAGTTCTTC.

V and J are TRBV29-1 and TRBJ1-2; TRBD1 is a possible D gene (5 bases). Germline V CDR1 and CDR2: SQVTM, ANQGSEA. The V end lost 1 base, the J end lost 5 bases, and 11 bases lay between the germline ends. The CDR3 is 13 residues long. In DNA form, the CDR3 reads TGCAGCGTTGAAGTCGGGGCGGGGTATGGCTACACCTTC. Protein: CSVEVGAGYGYTF.

In its sample, this clonotype was seen a few times. V gene TRBV7-2 combines with J gene TRBJ2-4, with 7 positions matching TRBD1. Per the germline V gene, CDR1 is SGHTA and CDR2 is FQGNSA. This CDR3 contains 14 residues. V shed 6 bases and J 5 bases; nucleotides not matched to a gene: 7. Here the CDR3 reads CASSRQGGENIQYF. Here the CDR3 DNA reads TGTGCCAGCAGTCGACAGGGCGGAGAAAACATTCAGTACTTC.

This clonotype was recorded a few times. The chain is built from TRBV11-2 and TRBJ2-7; TRBD1 aligns across 9 bases. Germline assignment: CDR1 SGHAT and CDR2 FQNNGV. The trim removed 2 bases at V and 1 base at J, leaving 12 bases unmatched. This CDR3 has 18 amino acids. CDR3 protein: CASSLKRGPGQGSYEQYF. CDR3 sequence (DNA): TGTGCCAGCAGCTTAAAGCGTGGACCGGGACAGGGTTCCTACGAGCAGTACTTC.

This clonotype has ten or more counts. V is TRBV5-1 and J is TRBJ2-7; D unresolved. Germline CDR1 and CDR2: SGHRS and YFSETQ. V shed 2 bases and J shed 3 bases, with 12 bases lying between them. This CDR3 contains 14 residues. The chain's CDR3 is CASSLGLIRYEQYF. In DNA form, the CDR3 reads TGCGCCAGCAGCTTAGGTCTGATACGCTACGAGCAGTACTTC.

This clonotype was seen more than once but under ten times. In DNA, the CDR3 is TGTGCCAGCAGCCAAACCGGGGACGGTACCTACGAGCAGTACTTC. This gives the protein CASSQTGDGTYEQYF. The chain employs TRBV6-1 and TRBJ2-7, with D possibly being TRBD1 or TRBD2 (5 bases each). The CDR3 runs to 15 residues. Germline V CDR1 and CDR2: MNHNS, SASEGT. Trimming removed 6 bases at V and 2 bases at J, with 17 bases between.

The V call is TRBV29-1, the J call TRBJ2-1; D call uncertain. CDR3 length: 10 amino acids. With 1 base removed from V and 8 bases from J, the gap between germline ends came to 3 bases. The V gene's germline CDR1 is SQVTM and CDR2 ANQGSEA. CDR3 coding DNA: TGCAGCGTTGAAGTGGATGAGCAGTTCTTC. Translating gives CSVEVDEQFF.

This clonotype turned up a few times. V is TRBV7-4 and J is TRBJ1-5; no reliable D call. Trimming removed 5 bases from V and 7 bases from J, with 12 bases in between. CDR1 is SGHVT and CDR2 is SQSDAQ in the germline V gene. The CDR3 contains 13 residues. The CDR3 is CASSKRHRQPQHF. CDR3 bases: TGTGCCAGCAGCAAACGACACCGGCAGCCCCAGCATTTT.

This rearrangement joins TRBV29-1 to TRBJ2-1; no firm D call. Germline V gene data show CDR1 as SQVTM and CDR2 as ANQGSEA. The CDR3 totals 11 residues. V was clipped by 7 bases and J by 5 bases, with 9 bases between them. The CDR3 nucleotides are TGCAGCGCCGAAGACGACAATGAGCAGTTCTTC. This codes for CSAEDDNEQFF.

This chain connects TRBV7-2 to TRBJ2-5; 7 bases map to TRBD2. CDR1 is SGHTA, CDR2 FQGNSA, per germline. The CDR3 totals 13 residues. J was trimmed by 1 base and V by 5 bases; bases with no gene match: 1. CDR3 DNA sequence: TGTGCCAGCAGCCGACTAGCCCAAGAGACCCAGTACTTC. Its protein product is CASSRLAQETQYF.

This clonotype was seen only a few times. This chain links TRBV18 with TRBJ2-7, with unresolved D. The CDR3 covers 15 residues. CDR1 and CDR2 from the germline V gene are KGHSH and LQKENI. V was cut by 2 bases and J by 2 bases, with 13 bases left in between. This CDR3 reads CASSPGEREAYEQYF. The CDR3 DNA is TGTGCCAGCTCACCAGGGGAAAGGGAAGCCTACGAGCAGTACTTC.

This clonotype has ten or more counts. The rearrangement uses TRBV12-3 or TRBV12-4 and TRBJ1-1; D is perhaps TRBD1 (5 bases). V was clipped by 7 bases and J by 3 bases, with 18 bases between them. This CDR3 has 15 residues. CDR3 sequence reads: CASTLGRYGDTEAFF. In DNA form, the CDR3 reads TGTGCCAGCACCCTGGGGCGGTACGGGGACACTGAAGCTTTCTTT.

This clonotype showed up just a few times. The genes are TRBV28 and TRBJ1-1, with D hard to call. The CDR3 runs 14 residues. CDR1 and CDR2 (germline): MDHEN, SYDVKM. V dropped 4 bases and J dropped 1 base, with 10 bases sitting between them. The CDR3: CASSSHDPNTEAFF. The CDR3 DNA is TGTGCCAGCAGTTCCCACGACCCGAACACTGAAGCTTTCTTT.

This clonotype was detected a few times. CDR3 DNA: TGCAGTGCAGAGGTGTCACGGACTAGCGGGAGGTTGGTCGGCGGGTACAATGAGCAGTTCTTC. It specifies CSAEVSRTSGRLVGGYNEQFF. The chain employs TRBV20-1 and TRBJ2-1, with 14 bases aligning to TRBD2. V lost 6 bases and J lost 4; bases outside the gene matches: 23. This CDR3 has 21 amino acids. The germline V gene encodes CDR1 DFQATT and CDR2 SNEGSKA (reference sequence).